These T cell receptor beta chains were read from a single sample in a study of blood T cell repertoires in COVID-19. This table comes from immunoSEQ multiplex PCR, and its TCRdb copy is limited to in-frame clones, with some not included. The sample holds 290,000 or so clones; 65% to 90% are singletons and the top ten take 5.1%. Sample: peripheral blood. The origin of the receptors is a man in his forties or fifties with active or convalescent COVID-19. Each CDR3 is given with its conserved first and last residue. Each record gives: CDR3 protein, CDR3 DNA, clone size, J gene, V gene, D gene. The D gene is left open where the match is weak. Some rows mark clone size as missing; the rest say once, few, many or name a class of expanded clone.

CDR3: CASRPTVPSRYGYTF
DNA: TGTGCCAGCAGACCGACCGTCCCTAGTCGGTATGGCTACACCTTC
size: .
J: TRBJ1-2
V: TRBV7-2
D: .

CDR3: CASSYGAGEGFQYF
DNA: TGTGCCAGCAGTTACGGGGCAGGGGAGGGATTTCAGTACTTC
size: .
J: TRBJ2-4
V: TRBV6-5
D: .

CDR3: CASSLHEADTIYF
DNA: TGCGCCAGCAGCTTGCATGAGGCGGACACCATATATTTT
size: once
J: TRBJ1-3
V: TRBV5-1
D: .

CDR3: CASSPLEAGVPEQYF
DNA: TGTGCCAGTAGTCCCCTCGAGGCAGGGGTCCCCGAGCAGTACTTC
size: .
J: TRBJ2-7
V: TRBV19
D: .

CDR3: CAISGTTGGHSGNTIYF
DNA: TGTGCCATCAGTGGGACAACAGGGGGCCACTCTGGAAACACCATATATTTT
size: .
J: TRBJ1-3
V: TRBV10-3
D: TRBD1

CDR3: CASSPFGGREPQHF
DNA: TGCGCCAGCAGCCCGTTCGGGGGGCGGGAGCCCCAGCATTTT
size: .
J: TRBJ1-5
V: TRBV4-1
D: .

CDR3: CSASRVAEAGWETQYF
DNA: TGCAGTGCTAGTCGGGTAGCGGAGGCGGGGTGGGAGACCCAGTACTTC
size: .
J: TRBJ2-5
V: TRBV20-1
D: .

CDR3: CASSQVGGYNEQFF
DNA: TGCGCCAGCAGCCAAGTCGGGGGATACAATGAGCAGTTCTTC
size: .
J: TRBJ2-1
V: TRBV4-1
D: .

CDR3: CASSMGGRTDTQYF
DNA: TGTGCCAGTAGTATGGGGGGACGCACAGATACGCAGTATTTT
size: .
J: TRBJ2-3
V: TRBV19
D: .

CDR3: CASSQDGLAGSHEQYF
DNA: TGTGCCAGCAGCCAAGACGGACTAGCGGGAAGCCACGAGCAGTACTTC
size: .
J: TRBJ2-7
V: TRBV3-1/TRBV3-2
D: TRBD2

CDR3: CASSFDRQGRTSTDTQYF
DNA: TGTGCCAGCAGCTTCGATAGACAGGGACGTACTAGCACAGATACGCAGTATTTT
size: .
J: TRBJ2-3
V: TRBV7-8
D: TRBD1

CDR3: CSVEESGRGEQYF
DNA: TGCAGCGTTGAAGAATCTGGCCGTGGCGAGCAGTACTTC
size: .
J: TRBJ2-7
V: TRBV29-1
D: .

CDR3: CASNRRGPNYNEQFF
DNA: TGTGCCAGCAACCGCCGGGGTCCAAACTACAATGAGCAGTTCTTC
size: .
J: TRBJ2-1
V: TRBV2
D: .

CDR3: CASTPGTSGNNEQFF
DNA: TGTGCCAGTACCCCAGGGACTAGCGGGAACAATGAGCAGTTCTTC
size: .
J: TRBJ2-1
V: TRBV19
D: TRBD2

CDR3: CASSIGTVSGEQYF
DNA: TGTGCCAGTAGTATAGGGACAGTCTCAGGCGAGCAGTACTTC
size: .
J: TRBJ2-7
V: TRBV19
D: .

CDR3: CASSYRGVNTEAFF
DNA: TGTGCCAGCTCATACAGGGGAGTGAACACTGAAGCTTTCTTT
size: once
J: TRBJ1-1
V: TRBV18
D: TRBD1

CDR3: CAWSGQANTEAFF
DNA: TGTGCCTGGAGTGGACAGGCGAACACTGAAGCTTTCTTT
size: .
J: TRBJ1-1
V: TRBV30
D: .

CDR3: CASKGTGTNQPQHF
DNA: TGTGCCAGCAAAGGGACAGGGACGAATCAGCCCCAGCATTTT
size: .
J: TRBJ1-5
V: TRBV6-5
D: TRBD1

CDR3: CASSPRTGLYGYTF
DNA: TGTGCCAGCAGCCCCCGGACAGGGCTCTATGGCTACACCTTC
size: .
J: TRBJ1-2
V: TRBV6-5
D: TRBD1

CDR3: CASSQDRTGQETQYF
DNA: TGCGCCAGCAGCCAGGATCGGACAGGTCAAGAGACCCAGTACTTC
size: .
J: TRBJ2-5
V: TRBV4-1
D: TRBD1

CDR3: CASSVDQGQAFF
DNA: TGTGCCAGCAGCGTAGATCAGGGGCAAGCTTTCTTT
size: .
J: TRBJ1-1
V: TRBV9
D: .

CDR3: CAISEKGAGGMGDYGYTF
DNA: TGTGCCATCAGTGAGAAGGGGGCAGGGGGCATGGGCGACTATGGCTACACCTTC
size: .
J: TRBJ1-2
V: TRBV10-3
D: TRBD1

CDR3: CATQGVTNGELFF
DNA: TGTGCCACCCAGGGGGTAACTAACGGGGAGCTGTTTTTT
size: .
J: TRBJ2-2
V: TRBV6-5
D: TRBD1

CDR3: CASSPGTGEGYTF
DNA: TGCGCCAGCAGCCCCGGGACAGGGGAGGGCTACACCTTC
size: .
J: TRBJ1-2
V: TRBV5-1
D: TRBD1

CDR3: CASSPQGAYNEQFF
DNA: TGTGCCAGCTCACCCCAGGGGGCCTACAATGAGCAGTTCTTC
size: .
J: TRBJ2-1
V: TRBV18
D: TRBD1

CDR3: CAISGRPGVNQETQYF
DNA: TGTGCCATCAGCGGGAGGCCTGGGGTCAACCAAGAGACCCAGTACTTC
size: .
J: TRBJ2-5
V: TRBV10-3
D: TRBD2

CDR3: CASSLTGDTEAFF
DNA: TGTGCCAGCAGCTTAACAGGGGACACTGAAGCTTTCTTT
size: .
J: TRBJ1-1
V: TRBV3-1/TRBV3-2
D: TRBD1

CDR3: CASSQDYYYEQYF
DNA: TGCGCCAGCAGCCAAGACTACTACTACGAGCAGTACTTC
size: .
J: TRBJ2-7
V: TRBV4-1
D: .

CDR3: CASSTRTGVIAKNIQYF
DNA: TGTGCCAGCAGCACCCGGACAGGGGTTATAGCCAAAAACATTCAGTACTTC
size: .
J: TRBJ2-4
V: TRBV7-2
D: TRBD1

CDR3: CATGRGDTDTQYF
DNA: TGTGCCACCGGCCGGGGGGACACAGATACGCAGTATTTT
size: .
J: TRBJ2-3
V: TRBV24-1
D: TRBD2

CDR3: CASSLKRAAGESNNEQFF
DNA: TGTGCCAGCAGCTTAAAACGAGCGGCAGGGGAGTCCAACAATGAGCAGTTCTTC
size: .
J: TRBJ2-1
V: TRBV7-8
D: .

CDR3: CASSIDISNQPQHF
DNA: TGTGCCAGTAGTATAGATATCAGCAATCAGCCCCAGCATTTT
size: .
J: TRBJ1-5
V: TRBV19
D: .

CDR3: CAWSVLGGRGLSGANVLTF
DNA: TGTGCCTGGAGTGTACTGGGAGGGAGGGGTCTCTCTGGGGCCAACGTCCTGACTTTC
size: .
J: TRBJ2-6
V: TRBV30
D: TRBD2

CDR3: CASSPGTGGIYGYTF
DNA: TGTGCCAGCAGCCCGGGGACAGGGGGCATCTATGGCTACACCTTC
size: once
J: TRBJ1-2
V: TRBV7-3
D: TRBD1

CDR3: CASSSLNYGYTF
DNA: TGTGCCAGCAGTTCCCTTAACTATGGCTACACCTTC
size: .
J: TRBJ1-2
V: TRBV28
D: .

CDR3: CASSSWDRGLIQPQHF
DNA: TGTGCCAGCAGCTCTTGGGACAGGGGGCTGATTCAGCCCCAGCATTTT
size: .
J: TRBJ1-5
V: TRBV5-6
D: TRBD1

CDR3: CASSMHGTGEQETQYF
DNA: TGTGCCAGTAGTATGCACGGGACAGGGGAACAAGAGACCCAGTACTTC
size: .
J: TRBJ2-5
V: TRBV19
D: TRBD1

CDR3: CASSVGGLAGGPSGETQYF
DNA: TGTGCCAGCAGCGTAGGTGGACTAGCGGGAGGGCCGTCAGGAGAGACCCAGTACTTC
size: once
J: TRBJ2-5
V: TRBV9
D: TRBD2

CDR3: CASSHGQGALANYGYTF
DNA: TGTGCCAGCAGCCACGGACAGGGGGCCTTAGCTAACTATGGCTACACCTTC
size: .
J: TRBJ1-2
V: TRBV7-2
D: TRBD1

CDR3: CASRSWNTGELFF
DNA: TGTGCCAGCAGGTCATGGAACACCGGGGAGCTGTTTTTT
size: once
J: TRBJ2-2
V: TRBV6-5
D: .

CDR3: CASSDFGAGTEAFF
DNA: TGTGCCAGCAGCGATTTCGGGGCGGGGACTGAAGCTTTCTTT
size: .
J: TRBJ1-1
V: TRBV7-9
D: .

CDR3: CASLDTGYEQYF
DNA: TGTGCCAGCCTGGACACAGGCTACGAGCAGTACTTC
size: .
J: TRBJ2-7
V: TRBV6-5
D: .

CDR3: CASRGLRGGIGDEQFF
DNA: TGTGCCAGCAGAGGCCTCAGGGGTGGAATAGGCGATGAGCAGTTCTTC
size: .
J: TRBJ2-1
V: TRBV6-6
D: .

CDR3: CASSLVASGRGEQYF
DNA: TGTGCCAGCAGCTTAGTGGCTAGCGGGAGAGGCGAGCAGTACTTC
size: .
J: TRBJ2-7
V: TRBV7-2
D: TRBD2

CDR3: CATSDTLTGFVTDTQYF
DNA: TGTGCCACCAGTGATACCCTAACAGGTTTCGTCACAGATACGCAGTATTTT
size: .
J: TRBJ2-3
V: TRBV24-1
D: .

CDR3: CASSLAHRGDGYTF
DNA: TGTGCCAGCAGCTTGGCCCACAGGGGTGATGGCTACACCTTC
size: .
J: TRBJ1-2
V: TRBV7-9
D: TRBD1

CDR3: CASRLGTVGSYEQYF
DNA: TGTGCCAGCAGATTAGGGACTGTCGGCTCCTACGAGCAGTACTTC
size: .
J: TRBJ2-7
V: TRBV6-5
D: .

CDR3: CASSPRLAIAGELFF
DNA: TGTGCCAGCAGCCCCCGACTAGCGATTGCCGGGGAGCTGTTTTTT
size: .
J: TRBJ2-2
V: TRBV7-7
D: TRBD2